Presented here are 16 T cell receptor beta chains from one specimen sequenced in a study of beta chain features in type 1 diabetes. Findings and limits, study-wide: Shortening that was moderate but significant affected the TCRB CDR3s of Type 1 diabetes patients in all four CD4+ subsets.

Their target antigens are unknown. Expressed TCRB transcripts were sequenced because the isolated RNA had all been reverse transcribed beforehand. The data were produced by immunoSEQ multiplex PCR, yet TCRdb's version contains in-frame clones alone and is incomplete. The table has nearly 350,000 clones, around 9% seen once. Sequencing was performed on central memory CD4+ T cells from blood. All receptors come from a man aged 30 to 45 with type 1 diabetes.

V and J are TRBV2 and TRBJ2-5; D is possibly TRBD1 (6 bases). V lost 7 bases, J lost 5 bases, and 14 bases lay in between. Germline CDR1 is SNHLY and CDR2 is FYNNEI. CDR3 length: 13 residues. CDR3 sequence reads: CASKPGVLETQYF. The CDR3 DNA sequence: TGTGCCAGCAAGCCAGGGGTACTCGAGACCCAGTACTTC.

The CDR3 loop reads CASSYSAARAHQPQHF. The CDR3 DNA reads TGTGCCAGCAGTTACTCGGCGGCCAGGGCCCATCAGCCCCAGCATTTT. The gene calls are TRBV6-6 and TRBJ1-5; D is perhaps TRBD1 (5 bases). V lost 0 bases and J lost 5, with 14 bases in between. This CDR3 has 16 residues. In germline, CDR1 is MNHNY, CDR2 SVGAGI (reference sequence).

The rearrangement uses TRBV6-5 and TRBJ2-7; maybe TRBD1 (5 bases). Germline loops: CDR1 MNHEY, CDR2 SVGAGI. The CDR3 runs to 14 residues. V lost 5 bases and J lost 5, with 16 bases in between. The CDR3 region has the DNA TGTGCCAGCAGTACAAGATTTCAGGGTAACGAGCAGTACTTC. Encoded protein: CASSTRFQGNEQYF.

This clone was observed a few times. The chain employs TRBV4-1 and TRBJ1-6; maybe TRBD1 (5 bases). Germline V gene data show CDR1 as MGHRA and CDR2 as YSYEKL. The CDR3 totals 17 residues. V was shortened by 0 bases and J by 13 bases, with 22 bases between the two germline ends. CDR3 residues: CASSQDSGGTPAGPLHF. The CDR3 bases are TGCGCCAGCAGCCAAGATTCGGGCGGGACCCCTGCCGGTCCCCTCCACTTT.

The chain carries TRBV5-6 and TRBJ1-5; possible D gene TRBD1, 5 bases. Germline values: CDR1 SGHDT, CDR2 YYEEEE. Trimming removed 0 bases from V and 5 bases from J, with 9 bases in between. The CDR3 covers 14 residues. The CDR3 protein is CASSLAGHDQPQHF. In DNA, the CDR3 is TGTGCCAGCAGCTTGGCAGGGCACGATCAGCCCCAGCATTTT.

This clone was seen a handful of times. The genes are TRBV2 and TRBJ1-2; D is unclear. Germline CDR1 SNHLY, CDR2 FYNNEI. V was cut by 6 bases and J by 3 bases, with 8 bases left in between. The CDR3 has 12 amino acids. DNA of the CDR3: TGTGCCAGCAGCGCGCAGGACTATGGCTACACCTTC. It yields the protein CASSAQDYGYTF.

This clone showed up many times. The rearrangement uses TRBV10-3 and TRBJ2-3, with TRBD1 matching over 7 bases. Losses at the gene ends were 5 bases for V and 1 base for J; bases not matched to a gene: 9. This CDR3 is built from 16 residues. The germline CDR1 and CDR2 sequences are ENHRY and SYGVKD. The CDR3 DNA is TGTGCCATCAGTCCCTCGACAGGGAGAGGCACAGATACGCAGTATTTT. It encodes CAISPSTGRGTDTQYF.

This clone turned up a few times. This chain connects TRBV25-1 to TRBJ2-3; 13 nucleotides agree with TRBD2. The ends lost 3 bases at V and 2 bases at J; junction bases unmatched: 8. Germline loops: CDR1 MGHDK, CDR2 SYGVNS. CDR3 length: 18 amino acids. CDR3 amino acids: CASSDDRLAGGDTDTQYF. In DNA form, the CDR3 reads TGTGCCAGCAGTGATGACAGACTAGCGGGGGGCGACACAGATACGCAGTATTTT.

This clone was seen a handful of times. The J gene is TRBJ2-5, the V gene TRBV13; tentative D call: TRBD2 (6 bases). V was trimmed by 8 bases and J by 1 base, leaving 8 bases between them. There are 12 residues in the CDR3. Germline loops: CDR1 PRHDT, CDR2 FYEKMQ (reference sequence). The CDR3, as DNA: TGTGCCAGCGGGACTTCCCAAGAGACCCAGTACTTC. This sequence encodes CASGTSQETQYF.

In this sample, this clone turned up a few times. J is TRBJ1-4 and V is TRBV6-1, with TRBD1 matching over 8 bases. V dropped 4 bases and J dropped 8; count of bases not matched to a gene: 9. Germline assignment: CDR1 MNHNS and CDR2 SASEGT. The CDR3 covers 15 residues. The CDR3 here is CASSAGQGLREKLFF. The CDR3 coding sequence is TGTGCCAGCAGTGCCGGACAGGGTCTGAGGGAAAAACTGTTTTTT.

This clone was picked up a small number of times. The V and J genes are TRBV30 and TRBJ1-2; weak D call: TRBD1 (5 bases). The germline V and J ends were trimmed by 8 bases and 8 bases, with 21 bases remaining between them. The CDR3 has 13 amino acids. Germline V gene sequence: CDR1 GTSNPN, CDR2 SVGIG (reference sequence). The CDR3 spells CAAQGSPLGGYTF. CDR3 in DNA: TGTGCCGCCCAGGGCAGCCCCTTGGGAGGCTACACCTTC.

The V and J genes are TRBV19 and TRBJ2-5; unclear D gene. The CDR3 sequence is 13 residues long. Germline V gives CDR1 LNHDA, CDR2 SQIVND (reference sequence). Trimming removed 1 base from V and 9 bases from J, with 12 bases in between. The CDR3 DNA is TGTGCCAGTAGTATAGCCAACGGTGGGGCCCAGTACTTC. Its translation is CASSIANGGAQYF. The variable domain in full, with the rest retrieved from reference TRBV19 and TRBJ2-5, is DGGITQSPKYLFRKEGQNVTLSCEQNLNHDAMYWYRQDPGQGLRLIYYSQIVNDFQKGDIAEGYSVSREKKESFPLTVTSAQKNPTAFYLCASSIANGGAQYFGPGTRLLVL.

This clone appeared a few times. The chain joins TRBV12-5 to TRBJ2-2; D gene ambiguous. In germline, CDR1 is LGHNT, CDR2 FRNRAP. The CDR3 is made up of 16 amino acids. Trimming took 0 bases from V and 1 from J, leaving 9 bases between them. The CDR3 region is CASGLVLDRNTGELFF. For the CDR3, the DNA is TGTGCTAGTGGTTTGGTACTTGACCGGAACACCGGGGAGCTGTTTTTT.

This chain joins TRBV7-9 and TRBJ1-2; D not certain. The CDR3 contains 14 residues. V dropped 1 base and J dropped 8 bases, with 14 bases sitting between them. The germline CDR1 and CDR2 sequences are SEHNR and FQNEAQ (reference sequence). The CDR3 spells CASSLGGIREGYTF. For the CDR3, the DNA is TGTGCCAGCAGCTTAGGTGGAATTAGGGAGGGCTACACCTTC.

The sample holds a few counts of this clone. The chain is built from TRBV9 and TRBJ2-1; no clear D. The CDR3 loop spans 16 amino acids. Trimming stripped 4 bases from V and 5 bases from J, with 19 bases between. Germline V gene data show CDR1 as SGDLS and CDR2 as YYNGEE. The CDR3 DNA sequence: TGTGCCAGCAGCCCACCGTTAGCTCCACCCCACAATGAGCAGTTCTTC. Residues: CASSPPLAPPHNEQFF.

In this sample, this clone turned up many times. The V call is TRBV30, the J call TRBJ2-7; D might be TRBD1 or TRBD2, each matching 5 bases. V lost 6 bases to trimming and J lost 6 bases, with 18 bases between them. This CDR3 is built from 13 residues. Germline CDR1 GTSNPN, CDR2 SVGIG (reference sequence). CDR3 DNA: TGTGCCTGCGGTGGGGACCCTGGGGCCGAGCAGTACTTC. Translated, it gives CACGGDPGAEQYF.